The 9 T cell receptor beta chains given below trace back to one sample, sequenced in a study of technical replicates of blood from several donors. TCRdb's copy holds only in-frame clones and misses some; the assay was immunoSEQ multiplex PCR. This sample has about 70,000 clones; about 94% occur once, and the top ten carry approximately 0.4%. The source material was T cells isolated from PBMCs. These receptors were obtained from a human donor in good health.

The rearrangement uses TRBV5-6 and TRBJ2-2, with a weak D call TRBD1 (5 bases). Germline assignment: CDR1 SGHDT and CDR2 YYEEEE. The CDR3 is made up of 16 amino acids. V lost 2 bases to trimming and J lost 5 bases, with 16 bases between them. The CDR3 DNA follows: TGTGCCAGCAGCTTCTTGACAGTTCGCATTACCGGGGAGCTGTTTTTT. This gives the protein CASSFLTVRITGELFF.

The rearrangement links TRBV27 to TRBJ2-7, with 10 bases that match TRBD1. Germline V lookup: CDR1 MNHEY, CDR2 SMNVEV (reference sequence). The V gene end was trimmed by 4 bases and the J gene end by 4 bases; junction bases not matched to a gene: 4. The CDR3 loop spans 14 amino acids. CDR3 region: CASSWTGGGYEQYF. In DNA form, the CDR3 reads TGTGCCAGCAGTTGGACAGGGGGTGGGTACGAGCAGTACTTC.

This clone was counted only a few times. This chain connects TRBV15 to TRBJ1-2; D is uncertain. The germline V gene encodes CDR1 LNHNV and CDR2 YYDKDF (reference sequence). Trimming removed 3 bases from V and 0 bases from J, with 14 bases in between. This CDR3 is 16 amino acids long. The CDR3 DNA sequence: TGTGCCACCAGCAGTTACGTCCCTACAGCTAACTATGGCTACACCTTC. As protein: CATSSYVPTANYGYTF.

The chain recombines TRBV6-5 with TRBJ2-7; TRBD2 agrees at 8 bases. There are 16 residues in the CDR3. V trimming: 2 bases; J trimming: 1 base; junction bases outside the gene matches: 7. Germline V lookup: CDR1 MNHEY, CDR2 SVGAGI. CDR3 nucleotides: TGTGCCAGCAGTTACACACTAGCGGACCTATCCTACGAGCAGTACTTC. Amino acid sequence: CASSYTLADLSYEQYF.

The gene calls are TRBV15 and TRBJ1-5; D remains unclear. The CDR3 sequence is 14 residues long. V dropped 3 bases and J dropped 3 bases, with 9 bases sitting between them. Germline CDR1 and CDR2: LNHNV and YYDKDF (reference sequence). The CDR3 here is CATSSRHPNQPQHF. CDR3 in DNA: TGTGCCACCAGCAGTAGACACCCCAATCAGCCCCAGCATTTT.

V usage is TRBV11-2 and J usage is TRBJ2-1; 8 bases are a match to TRBD1. The CDR3 runs 12 residues. Germline V gives CDR1 SGHAT, CDR2 FQNNGV. The trim removed 5 bases at V and 14 bases at J, leaving 8 bases unmatched. The CDR3 coding sequence is TGTGCCAGCAGCGAGACAGGGGTTATCGAGTTCTTC. Protein sequence: CASSETGVIEFF.

The rearrangement uses TRBV11-2 and TRBJ2-3, with 11 bases lining up with TRBD2. This CDR3 is built from 18 residues. Unmatched junction bases numbered 10, after V lost 4 bases and J lost 1 base. Looked up from germline, CDR1 is SGHAT and CDR2 is FQNNGV. CDR3 sequence reads: CASSYVLLAGAGTDTQYF. The CDR3 bases are TGTGCCAGCAGCTATGTACTACTAGCGGGAGCGGGCACAGATACGCAGTATTTT.

The CDR3 is CASSVDRGQGYTF. The CDR3 DNA reads TGTGCCAGCAGCGTTGACAGGGGGCAAGGCTACACCTTC. This chain joins TRBV7-3 and TRBJ1-2; 10 bases match TRBD1. Germline trimming cut 5 bases from V and 8 bases from J; bases unmatched to any gene: 5. The CDR3 runs 13 residues. The V gene's germline CDR1 is SGHTA and CDR2 FQGTGA.

V gene TRBV9 combines with J gene TRBJ2-7; 11 bases are a match to TRBD2. V shed 0 bases and J 2 bases; nucleotides not matched to a gene: 4. The CDR3 is made up of 16 amino acids. Germline assignment: CDR1 SGDLS and CDR2 YYNGEE. The CDR3 spells CASSVDGSGRAYEQYF. CDR3 coding DNA: TGTGCCAGCAGCGTAGATGGTAGCGGGAGGGCCTACGAGCAGTACTTC.